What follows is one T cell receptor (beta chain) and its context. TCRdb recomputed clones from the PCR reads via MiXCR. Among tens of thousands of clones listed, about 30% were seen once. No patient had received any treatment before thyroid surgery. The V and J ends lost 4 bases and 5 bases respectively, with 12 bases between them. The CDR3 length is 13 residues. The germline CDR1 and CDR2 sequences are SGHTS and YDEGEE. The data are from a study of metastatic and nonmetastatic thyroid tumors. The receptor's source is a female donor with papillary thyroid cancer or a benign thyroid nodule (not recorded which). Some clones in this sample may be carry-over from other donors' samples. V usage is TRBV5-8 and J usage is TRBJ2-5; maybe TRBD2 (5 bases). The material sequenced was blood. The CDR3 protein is CASSRGPAETQYF. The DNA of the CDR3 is TGTGCCAGCAGCCGAGGGCCAGCGGAGACCCAGTACTTC. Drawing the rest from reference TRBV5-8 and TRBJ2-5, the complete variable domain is EAGVTQSPTHLIKTRGQQATLRCSPISGHTSVYWYQQALGLGLQFLLWYDEGEERNRGNFPPRFSGRQFPNYSSELNVNALELEDSALYLCASSRGPAETQYFGPGTRLLVL.